This T cell receptor beta chain was obtained from a study of Tregs in tolerant kidney transplant recipients. Study-level points and caveats: For some patients, primers changed over time, blocking nucleotide-level comparison. Activated donor B cell expansion appeared to reveal the most relevant donor-specific TCRbeta repertoire. Tolerant patients' donor-specific Tregs expanded beyond overall Tregs, suggesting antigen-driven growth. Findings come from small patient numbers and require larger validation.

Concerning this clone: Its specificity is unknown.

Produced via immunoSEQ multiplex PCR; TCRdb's table is partial and in-frame only. The repertoire holds approximately 60,000 clones, with less than 98% as singletons. J gave up 1 base and V 4 bases, and 5 bases lay outside the gene matches. This CDR3 contains 16 residues. Germline CDR1 is LNHDA and CDR2 is SQIVND (reference sequence). This sequence was found in a human donor who received a combined kidney and bone marrow transplant. The V call is TRBV19, the J call TRBJ2-3; 10 bases are a match to TRBD1. The sequencing here drew on Tregs from blood, taken before the transplant. The CDR3 nucleotides are TGTGCCAGTAGTAGAACCGGGACAGGGGGCACAGATACGCAGTATTTT. Translating it yields CASSRTGTGGTDTQYF.